Given below is one T cell receptor beta chain in context. Its specificity is unknown. The sample is drawn from a study of shared clonotypes between healthy human individuals. Study-level background: Donors were a couple of women and three men aged 18 to 49. Overall study results and limits: A few donors held about 5% of naive CD4 clonotypes in common.

The ends lost 0 bases at V and 5 bases at J; junction bases unmatched: 6. CDR3 length: 16 amino acids. CDR1 and CDR2 (germline): SGDLS, YYNGEE. Sequenced by immunoSEQ multiplex PCR; TCRdb stores in-frame clones only, minus some. This table has roughly 1.5 million clones, 95% to 99% appearing once. Sequencing was carried out using naive CD4+ T cells sorted from blood. Sample subset: CD45RA+ positively selected. This clonotype was obtained from a young man in good health. V usage is TRBV9 and J usage is TRBJ1-4; 8 bases map to TRBD1. CDR3 in amino acids: CASSVEPRGLNEKLFF. DNA of the CDR3: TGTGCCAGCAGCGTAGAGCCCAGGGGGCTAAATGAAAAACTGTTTTTT.